This TCR beta chain originates from a study of blood T cell repertoires in COVID-19. Turning to the study itself: COVID-19 samples from acute and convalescent phases originated in the United States, Italy and Spain. Nucleic acid was either cDNA or gDNA, and it came from T cells, B-cell-depleted T cells, or PBMCs.

How the authors handled the data: It was from reference gene primer amplification that nucleated cell counts were estimated. Repertoires were generated with immunoSEQ multiplex PCR, while TCRdb's copy carries only in-frame clones and drops some. V, J and clone size were drawn from that table, and D and trimming were deduced from the DNA. The table shows 250,000 to 300,000 clones, with approximately 90% occurring only once. Source material: peripheral blood. The receptor's source is a woman aged 30 to 39 who had recovered from COVID-19.

The CDR3 DNA follows: TGCGCCAGCAGGGAGGGCCTGGAGACCCAGTACTTC. It is translated as CASREGLETQYF. The chain recombines TRBV5-1 with TRBJ2-5, with a tentative D call TRBD2 (6 bases). The V end was cut by 5 bases, the J end by 5 bases, with 10 bases between. The CDR3 runs to 12 residues. Germline V gene data show CDR1 as SGHRS and CDR2 as YFSETQ.